This TCR beta chain was captured in a study of blood T cell repertoires in COVID-19. Per germline, CDR1 MRHNA and CDR2 SNTAGT. V trimming: 2 bases; J trimming: 5 bases; junction bases outside the gene matches: 2. The CDR3 runs to 14 residues. The assay was immunoSEQ multiplex PCR, and TCRdb's table has in-frame clones only and misses some. The sample comprises a few hundred thousand clones, about nine tenths of which are singletons, and just over 0.85% rests with the top ten. The source is a woman in her thirties or forties who had been exposed to COVID-19. The specimen sequenced was PBMCs or T cells enriched from blood (not recorded which). J is TRBJ2-2 and V is TRBV6-4; TRBD2 matches 7 bases. The CDR3: CASSDGGDTGELFF. The CDR3 nucleotides are TGTGCCAGCAGTGACGGGGGGGATACCGGGGAGCTGTTTTTT.